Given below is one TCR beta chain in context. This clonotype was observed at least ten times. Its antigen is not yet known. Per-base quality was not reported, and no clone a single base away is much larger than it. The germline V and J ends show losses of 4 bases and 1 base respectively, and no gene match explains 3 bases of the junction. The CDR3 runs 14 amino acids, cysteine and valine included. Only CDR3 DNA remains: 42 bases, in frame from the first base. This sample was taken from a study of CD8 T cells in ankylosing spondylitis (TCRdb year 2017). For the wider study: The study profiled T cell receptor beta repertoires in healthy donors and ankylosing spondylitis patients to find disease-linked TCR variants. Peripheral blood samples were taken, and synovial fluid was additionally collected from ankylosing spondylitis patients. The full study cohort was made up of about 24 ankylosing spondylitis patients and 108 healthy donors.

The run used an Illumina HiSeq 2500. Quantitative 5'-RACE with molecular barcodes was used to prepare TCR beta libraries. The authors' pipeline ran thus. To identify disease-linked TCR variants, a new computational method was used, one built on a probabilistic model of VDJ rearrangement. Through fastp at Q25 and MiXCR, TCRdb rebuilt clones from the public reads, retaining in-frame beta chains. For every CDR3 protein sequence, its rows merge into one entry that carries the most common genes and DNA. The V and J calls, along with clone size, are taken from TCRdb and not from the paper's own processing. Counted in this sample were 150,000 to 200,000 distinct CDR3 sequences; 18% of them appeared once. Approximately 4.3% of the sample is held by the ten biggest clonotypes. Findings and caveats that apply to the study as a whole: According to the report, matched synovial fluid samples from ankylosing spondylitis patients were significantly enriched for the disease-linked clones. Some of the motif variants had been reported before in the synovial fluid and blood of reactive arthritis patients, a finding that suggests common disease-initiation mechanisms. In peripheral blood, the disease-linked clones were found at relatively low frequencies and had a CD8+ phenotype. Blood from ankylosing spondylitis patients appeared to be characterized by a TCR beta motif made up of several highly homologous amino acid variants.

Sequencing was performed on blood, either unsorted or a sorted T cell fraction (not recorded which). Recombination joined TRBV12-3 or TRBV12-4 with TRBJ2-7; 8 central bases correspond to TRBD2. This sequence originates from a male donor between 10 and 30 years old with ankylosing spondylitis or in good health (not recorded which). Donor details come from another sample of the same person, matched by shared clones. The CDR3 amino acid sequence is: CASSYSGISYEQYV. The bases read TGTGCCAGCAGTTATAGCGGGATTTCCTACGAGCAGTACGTC.